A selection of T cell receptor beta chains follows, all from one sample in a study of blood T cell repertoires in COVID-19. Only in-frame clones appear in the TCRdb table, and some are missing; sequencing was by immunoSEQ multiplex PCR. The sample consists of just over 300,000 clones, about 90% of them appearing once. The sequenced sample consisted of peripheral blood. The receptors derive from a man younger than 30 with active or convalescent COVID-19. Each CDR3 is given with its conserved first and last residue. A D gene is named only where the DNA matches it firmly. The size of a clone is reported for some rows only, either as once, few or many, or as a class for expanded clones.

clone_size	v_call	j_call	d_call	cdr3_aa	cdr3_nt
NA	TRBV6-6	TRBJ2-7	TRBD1	CASSPLTGQYTYEQYF	TGTGCCAGCAGTCCACTGACGGGACAGTACACCTACGAGCAGTACTTC
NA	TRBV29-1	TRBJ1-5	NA	CSVGNGNQPQHF	TGCAGCGTCGGTAACGGCAATCAGCCCCAGCATTTT
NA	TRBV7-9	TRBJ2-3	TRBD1	CASSFGQGQTDTQYF	TGTGCCAGCAGCTTTGGACAGGGCCAAACAGATACGCAGTATTTT
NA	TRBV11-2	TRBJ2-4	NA	CASSSWNRETKNIQYF	TGTGCCAGCAGCTCCTGGAACAGGGAGACCAAAAACATTCAGTACTTC
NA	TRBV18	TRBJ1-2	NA	CASSPTGGTIGYTF	TGTGCCAGCTCACCGACGGGGGGCACGATTGGCTACACCTTC
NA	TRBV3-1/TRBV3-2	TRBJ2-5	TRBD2	CASSPRTSGSGTQYF	TGTGCCAGCAGCCCCCGGACTAGCGGGAGCGGGACCCAGTACTTC
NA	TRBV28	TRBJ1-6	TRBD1	CASSPLGQGVYNSPLHF	TGTGCCAGCAGTCCATTGGGACAGGGGGTCTATAATTCACCCCTCCACTTT
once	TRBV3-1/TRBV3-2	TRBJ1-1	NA	CASSQAGRAFF	TGTGCCAGCAGCCAAGCTGGGAGAGCTTTCTTT
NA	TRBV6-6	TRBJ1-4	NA	CASKRWGRDEKLFF	TGTGCCAGCAAACGTTGGGGGCGTGATGAAAAACTGTTTTTT
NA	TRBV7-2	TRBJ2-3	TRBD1	CASRDTGVDTQYF	TGTGCCAGCAGGGATACAGGGGTGGATACGCAGTATTTT
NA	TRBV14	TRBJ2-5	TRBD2	CASSPHRDASGGTQYF	TGTGCCAGCAGCCCCCACCGGGACGCCAGCGGGGGGACCCAGTACTTC
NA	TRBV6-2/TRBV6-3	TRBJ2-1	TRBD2	CASSSKGGRASNEQFF	TGTGCCAGCAGTTCCAAGGGTGGGAGGGCCTCCAATGAGCAGTTCTTC
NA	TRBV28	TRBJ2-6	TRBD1	CASTTGTGIGTGANVLTF	TGTGCCAGCACCACCGGGACAGGTATAGGGACTGGGGCCAACGTCCTGACTTTC
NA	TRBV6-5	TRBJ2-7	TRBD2	CASRLGLADYEQYF	TGTGCCAGTCGTCTTGGACTAGCGGATTACGAGCAGTACTTC
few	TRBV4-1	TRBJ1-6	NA	CASSQGTALGGSPLHF	TGCGCCAGCAGCCAAGGAACGGCTCTCGGCGGTTCACCCCTCCACTTT
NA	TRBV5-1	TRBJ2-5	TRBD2	CASSQGLAGAQETQYF	TGCGCCAGCAGCCAAGGACTAGCGGGGGCCCAAGAGACCCAGTACTTC
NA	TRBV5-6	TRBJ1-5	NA	CASSLSEQGNQPQHF	TGTGCCAGCAGCTTGTCGGAACAGGGAAATCAGCCCCAGCATTTT
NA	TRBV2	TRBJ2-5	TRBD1	CASNDRGQRETQYF	TGTGCCAGCAATGACAGGGGGCAACGAGAGACCCAGTACTTC
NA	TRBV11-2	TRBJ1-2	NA	CASSLDPDSRAWGYTF	TGTGCCAGCAGCTTAGATCCAGACAGCCGAGCTTGGGGCTACACCTTC
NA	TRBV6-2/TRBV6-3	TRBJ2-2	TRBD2	CASSLTSGYTGELFF	TGTGCCAGCAGTTTGACTAGCGGGTACACCGGGGAGCTGTTTTTT
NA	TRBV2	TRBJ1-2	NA	CASSLSGNSNYGYTF	TGTGCCAGCAGTTTGTCAGGGAACTCTAACTATGGCTACACCTTC
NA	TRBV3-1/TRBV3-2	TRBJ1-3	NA	CASKVATAGNTIYF	TGTGCCAGCAAGGTAGCGACTGCTGGAAACACCATATATTTT
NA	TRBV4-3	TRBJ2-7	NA	CASSQDLGAYEQYF	TGCGCCAGCAGCCAAGATCTGGGAGCCTACGAGCAGTACTTC
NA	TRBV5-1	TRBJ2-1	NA	CASIGGGDEQFF	TGCGCCAGCATTGGCGGTGGAGATGAGCAGTTCTTC
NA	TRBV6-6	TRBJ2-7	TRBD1	CASSLRGPFNEQYF	TGTGCCAGCAGCCTCAGGGGGCCGTTTAACGAGCAGTACTTC
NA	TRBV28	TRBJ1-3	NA	CASSRQSLSGNTIYF	TGTGCCAGCAGCCGACAGTCCCTCTCTGGAAACACCATATATTTT
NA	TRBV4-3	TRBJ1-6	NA	CASQADSSYNSPLHF	TGCGCCAGCCAAGCGGATAGCTCCTATAATTCACCCCTCCACTTT
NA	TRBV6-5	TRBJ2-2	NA	CASASSGGNTGELFF	TGTGCCAGCGCATCCTCCGGAGGGAACACCGGGGAGCTGTTTTTT
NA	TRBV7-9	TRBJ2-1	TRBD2	CASSLLASGSVDEQFF	TGTGCCAGCAGCTTATTGGCTAGCGGGAGTGTTGATGAGCAGTTCTTC
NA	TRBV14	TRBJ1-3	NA	CASSQARGSSNTIYF	TGTGCCAGCAGCCAAGCTCGAGGGAGTTCGAACACCATATATTTT
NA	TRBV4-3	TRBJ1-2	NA	CASSQDLNYGYTF	TGCGCCAGCAGCCAAGATCTTAACTATGGCTACACCTTC
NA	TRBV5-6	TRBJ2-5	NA	CASSLIEMETQYF	TGTGCCAGCAGCTTGATCGAGATGGAGACCCAGTACTTC
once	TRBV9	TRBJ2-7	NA	CASSVEEYSYEQYF	TGTGCCAGCAGCGTAGAGGAGTACTCCTACGAGCAGTACTTC
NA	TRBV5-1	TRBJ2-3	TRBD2	CASSLGLAGITDTQYF	TGCGCCAGCAGCTTGGGTCTAGCGGGAATCACAGATACGCAGTATTTT
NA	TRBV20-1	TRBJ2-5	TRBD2	CSASRLAGVETQYF	TGCAGTGCTAGTCGACTAGCGGGAGTAGAGACCCAGTACTTC
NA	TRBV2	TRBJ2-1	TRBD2	CASVGTSGFNEQFF	TGTGCCAGTGTAGGTACTAGCGGGTTCAATGAGCAGTTCTTC
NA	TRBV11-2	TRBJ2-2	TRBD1	CATAQGEWGAGELFF	TGTGCCACCGCACAGGGGGAATGGGGTGCCGGGGAGCTGTTTTTT
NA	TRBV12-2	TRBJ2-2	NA	CASRYDKGGTGELFF	TGTGCAAGTCGCTACGACAAGGGAGGGACCGGGGAGCTGTTTTTT
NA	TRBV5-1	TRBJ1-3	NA	CASSLDRTRNTIYF	TGCGCCAGCAGCTTAGACAGGACCCGAAACACCATATATTTT
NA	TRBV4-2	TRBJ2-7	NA	CASSQDLLAGEQYF	TGTGCCAGCAGCCAAGATCTACTAGCCGGCGAGCAGTACTTC
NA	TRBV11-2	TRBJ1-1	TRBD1	CASSRTGAFTEAFF	TGTGCCAGCAGCCGAACAGGGGCATTCACTGAAGCTTTCTTT
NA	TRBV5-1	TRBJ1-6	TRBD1	CASSPRQGGQNSPLHF	TGCGCCAGCAGCCCCAGACAGGGGGGACAAAATTCACCCCTCCACTTT
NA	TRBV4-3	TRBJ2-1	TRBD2	CASSQPGLAGGLEQFF	TGCGCCAGCAGCCAACCCGGACTAGCGGGGGGCCTTGAGCAGTTCTTC
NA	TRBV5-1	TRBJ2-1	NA	CASFGWYNEQFF	TGCGCCAGCTTTGGCTGGTACAATGAGCAGTTCTTC
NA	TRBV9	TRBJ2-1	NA	CASSTGDEQFF	TGTGCCAGCAGCACCGGGGATGAGCAGTTCTTC
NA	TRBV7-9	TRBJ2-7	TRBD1	CASSSWTGEQSYEQYF	TGTGCCAGCAGCTCATGGACAGGGGAGCAGTCCTACGAGCAGTACTTC
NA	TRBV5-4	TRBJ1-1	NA	CASSREANTEAFF	TGTGCCAGCAGCAGGGAGGCGAATACTGAAGCTTTCTTT
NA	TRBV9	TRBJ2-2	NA	CASSVGQINTGELFF	TGTGCCAGCAGCGTAGGACAGATCAACACCGGGGAGCTGTTTTTT
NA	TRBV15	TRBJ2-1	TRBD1	CATSRAGQIFESYNEQFF	TGTGCCACCAGCAGAGCGGGACAGATATTCGAGTCCTACAATGAGCAGTTCTTC
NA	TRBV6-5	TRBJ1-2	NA	CASSYSSQGNYGYTF	TGTGCCAGCAGTTACTCGAGTCAGGGCAACTATGGCTACACCTTC
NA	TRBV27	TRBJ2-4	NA	CASSLGGKNIQYF	TGTGCCAGCAGTTTAGGAGGCAAAAACATTCAGTACTTC
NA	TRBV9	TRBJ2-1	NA	CASSVVGASYNEQFF	TGTGCCAGCAGCGTAGTAGGAGCCTCCTACAATGAGCAGTTCTTC
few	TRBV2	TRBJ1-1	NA	CASSESWAGTEAFF	TGTGCCAGCAGTGAGTCGTGGGCCGGCACTGAAGCTTTCTTT
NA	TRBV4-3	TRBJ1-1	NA	CASSQEWGGVTEAFF	TGCGCCAGCAGCCAAGAATGGGGAGGGGTAACTGAAGCTTTCTTT
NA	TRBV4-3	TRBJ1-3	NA	CASSQDSGPGNTIYF	TGCGCCAGCAGCCAAGATTCAGGGCCTGGAAACACCATATATTTT
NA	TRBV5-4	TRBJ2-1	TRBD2	CASSRPGLAGVSEQFF	TGTGCCAGCAGCCGCCCGGGACTAGCGGGAGTTAGTGAGCAGTTCTTC
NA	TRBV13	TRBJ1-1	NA	CASSLLGGTEAFF	TGTGCCAGCAGCCTTCTAGGGGGCACTGAAGCTTTCTTT
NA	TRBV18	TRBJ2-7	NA	CASSPWRDEQYF	TGTGCCAGCTCACCGTGGAGGGACGAGCAGTACTTC
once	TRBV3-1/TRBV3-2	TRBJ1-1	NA	CASSQDRGSAEAFF	TGTGCCAGCAGCCAAGACAGGGGTAGCGCTGAAGCTTTCTTT